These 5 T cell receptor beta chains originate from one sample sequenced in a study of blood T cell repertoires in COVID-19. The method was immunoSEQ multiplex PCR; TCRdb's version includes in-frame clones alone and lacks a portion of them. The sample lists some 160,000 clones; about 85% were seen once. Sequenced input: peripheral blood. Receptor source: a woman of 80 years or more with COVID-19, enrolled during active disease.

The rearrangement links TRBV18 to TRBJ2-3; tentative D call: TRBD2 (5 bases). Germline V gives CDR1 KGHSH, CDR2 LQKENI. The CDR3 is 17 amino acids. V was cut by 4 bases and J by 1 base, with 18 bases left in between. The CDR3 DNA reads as TGTGCCAGCTCACGTACGACTATTCCCTCTGGCACAGATACGCAGTATTTT. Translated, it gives CASSRTTIPSGTDTQYF.

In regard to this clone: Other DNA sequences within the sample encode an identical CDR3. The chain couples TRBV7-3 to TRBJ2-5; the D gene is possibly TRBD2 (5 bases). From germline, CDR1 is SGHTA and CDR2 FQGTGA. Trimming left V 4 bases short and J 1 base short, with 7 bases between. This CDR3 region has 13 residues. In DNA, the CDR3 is TGTGCCAGCAGCTCTGGACTCCAAGAGACCCAGTACTTC. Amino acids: CASSSGLQETQYF.

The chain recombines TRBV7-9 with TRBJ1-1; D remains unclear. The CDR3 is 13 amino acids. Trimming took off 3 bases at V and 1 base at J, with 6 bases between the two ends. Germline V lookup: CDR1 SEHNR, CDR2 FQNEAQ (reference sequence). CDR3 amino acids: CASSFGENTEAFF. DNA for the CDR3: TGTGCCAGCAGCTTCGGGGAGAACACTGAAGCTTTCTTT.

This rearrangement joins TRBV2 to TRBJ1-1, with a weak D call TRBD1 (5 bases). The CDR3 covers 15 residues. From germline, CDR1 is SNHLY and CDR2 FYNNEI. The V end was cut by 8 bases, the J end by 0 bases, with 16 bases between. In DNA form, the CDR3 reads TGTGCCAGCCGGGGGGGGAGGCAGATGAACACTGAAGCTTTCTTT. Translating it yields CASRGGRQMNTEAFF. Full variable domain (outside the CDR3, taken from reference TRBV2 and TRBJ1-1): EPEVTQTPSHQVTQMGQEVILRCVPISNHLYFYWYRQILGQKVEFLVSFYNNEISEKSEIFDDQFSVERPDGSNFTLKIRSTKLEDSAMYFCASRGGRQMNTEAFFGQGTRLTVV.

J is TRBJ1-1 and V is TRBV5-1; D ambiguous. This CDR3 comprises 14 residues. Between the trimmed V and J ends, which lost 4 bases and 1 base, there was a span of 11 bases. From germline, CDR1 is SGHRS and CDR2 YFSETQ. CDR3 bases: TGCGCCAGCAGCATAGCCAGACCGAACACTGAAGCTTTCTTT. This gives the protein CASSIARPNTEAFF. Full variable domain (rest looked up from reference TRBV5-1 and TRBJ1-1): KAGVTQTPRYLIKTRGQQVTLSCSPISGHRSVSWYQQTPGQGLQFLFEYFSETQRNKGNFPGRFSGRQFSNSRSEMNVSTLELGDSALYLCASSIARPNTEAFFGQGTRLTVV.